This T cell receptor (beta chain) was sequenced in a study of blood T cell repertoires in COVID-19. Across the study: Sites in the United States, Italy and Spain provided acute and convalescent COVID-19 samples. The cDNA or gDNA used as material had been derived from T cells, B-cell-depleted T cells, or PBMCs.

Germline V gives CDR1 SEHNR, CDR2 FQNEAQ (reference sequence). The V and J ends lost 1 base and 0 bases respectively, with 7 bases between them. This CDR3 spans 15 amino acids. Per the authors' pipeline: By means of reference gene primer amplification, nucleated cell counts were estimated. The repertoire was sequenced with immunoSEQ multiplex PCR; TCRdb's copy has only in-frame clones and lacks some. The DNA was the basis for D and trimming; V, J and clone size are from that table. The table has approximately 200,000 clones, about four fifths seen once. Enrolment of Seattle patients took place during active infection, and they were followed longitudinally.

The receptor's source is a woman of 80 years or more with COVID-19, enrolled during active disease. Sequencing used peripheral blood. The chain is built from TRBV7-9 and TRBJ1-3, with D uncertain. This chain's CDR3 is CASSLGTNSGNTIYF. The CDR3, as DNA: TGTGCCAGCAGCTTAGGCACTAACTCTGGAAACACCATATATTTT. Using reference TRBV7-9 and TRBJ1-3 for the parts outside the CDR3, the full variable domain is DTGVSQNPRHKITKRGQNVTFRCDPISEHNRLYWYRQTLGQGPEFLTYFQNEAQLEKSRLLSDRFSAERPKGSFSTLEIQRTEQGDSAMYLCASSLGTNSGNTIYFGEGSWLTVV.